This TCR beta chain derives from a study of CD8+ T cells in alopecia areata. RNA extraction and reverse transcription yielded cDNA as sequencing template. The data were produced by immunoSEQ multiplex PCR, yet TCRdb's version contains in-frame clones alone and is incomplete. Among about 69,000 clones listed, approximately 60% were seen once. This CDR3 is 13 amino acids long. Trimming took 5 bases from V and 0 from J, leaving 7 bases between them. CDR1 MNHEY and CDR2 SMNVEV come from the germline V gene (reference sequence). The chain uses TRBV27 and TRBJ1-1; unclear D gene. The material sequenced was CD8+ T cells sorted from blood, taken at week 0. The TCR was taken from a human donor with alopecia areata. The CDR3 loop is CASSAGMNTEAFF. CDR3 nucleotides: TGTGCCAGCAGTGCGGGGATGAACACTGAAGCTTTCTTT.